This TCR beta chain was observed in a study of shared clonotypes between healthy human individuals (dated by TCRdb to 2018 to 2021). About the study as a whole: The cohort comprised two women and a few men aged 18 to 49 years. Per donor, three plates each were used for CD4 naive and CD4 memory, two for CD8 naive, and one for CD8 memory. Blood TCR repertoires of about five healthy adults were deeply sequenced to estimate repertoire size and the extent of clonotype sharing between individuals. Libraries were prepared and TCR repertoires were sequenced by different laboratories using diverse techniques, in order to increase sequencing depth and limit assay-specific biases. Per donor, leukapheresis produced somewhere between about 0.94 and 8.9 billion PBMCs. Study-wide conclusions, independent of this receptor: Pairwise subsampling led to the expectation that sequencing depth would affect the degree of clonotype sharing among donors. Naive subsets generally had larger estimated clonotype richness than memory subsets. When a handful of donors were compared, the shared fraction of clonotypes was about 5% for naive CD4, less than 4% for naive CD8, roughly 2.3% for memory CD4, and about 0.36% for memory CD8. Incomplete sequencing was indicated by rarefaction of sorted-subset datasets, despite the large sequencing depth. The small number of donors limited the genetic and exposure-history diversity represented. Clonotypes shared by all four sorted-subset donors showed higher generation probabilities than non-shared clonotypes. Sampling was restricted to blood, and TCR repertoires in tissues likely differ from the TCR repertoires found in blood.

TCR CDR3 regions were amplified from genomic DNA by multiplex PCR using the deep immunoSEQ assay. For each cell subset, the extracted genomic DNA was distributed evenly across all wells of several immunoSEQ 96-well plates, and each plate served as one replicate. Each replicate PCR for sorted subsets received about 0.2 ug genomic DNA, equal to roughly 30,000 T cell genomes. Purified libraries were measured with a Qubit 3.0 fluorometer, size-checked on a Bioanalyzer 2100, and measured again with the KAPA Library Quantification kit. A separate single-read 150-cycle Illumina NextSeq 550 flow cell was used to sequence each immunoSEQ 96-well plate. The source study handled its data this way. Because the immunoSEQ output included only junctional sequences and no quality scores, the filtering could not be the same as the filtering used for full-length reads. To assign V/J genes and CDR3, sequences were annotated against IMGT germline references using PyIR, a Python wrapper for IgBLAST v1.9. Reads were filtered out if the reads had weak V/J assignments (E-value above 1e-6), no CDR3, stop codons, out-of-frame junctions, or ambiguous translated residues. V3J clonotypes were defined as sequences sharing an identical inferred V gene, J gene, and CDR3 amino acid sequence. The percentage overlap between two repertoires was calculated by dividing the number of shared unique clonotypes by the size of the smaller repertoire. Repertoire richness was assessed with RTK rarefaction, the Chao1 estimator, and Recon v2.1 estimates of unobserved clonotypes. OLGA was used to compute generation probabilities for all TCRbeta clonotypes that the gDNA method yielded from a few donors. As stored in TCRdb, this immuneACCESS dataset retains in-frame rearrangements with V and J assigned. A fraction of the clones does not appear; measured against another copy, unresolved V genes explain less than half of the discrepancy, and the remainder lacks a known reason. V and J calls and clone size are given by that table; D and trimming were obtained from the DNA. This sample is represented by some 2,400,000 clones; 95% of them were singletons. About 0.13% of the sample is in the top ten clones.

The donors were healthy, HIV-negative adults who had no recently reported acute infections or vaccinations. Every donor was a Caucasian adult residing in Nashville, Tennessee, USA. Magnetic negative selection was used to enrich CD4+ T cells, after which naive cells were positively selected on CD45RA and the negative fraction became the memory subset. After blood collection by leukapheresis, PBMCs were isolated using Ficoll-Histopaque density gradient centrifugation and then cryopreserved in the vapor phase of liquid nitrogen. Analytical flow cytometry was used to check the purity and quantity of every magnetically sorted T cell population. Each sorted fraction had its genomic DNA isolated and then quantified by UV absorbance on a Nanodrop 2000c. In the case of this clone: This clone's antigen is unknown. No much larger clonotype is one base removed from it; base qualities were not supplied. The identical CDR3 is also encoded by other nucleotide sequences in the sample.

Material: naive CD4+ T cells sorted from blood. In light of the paper, this sample's cell subset or site label describes: CD45RA+ positively selected. The TCR comes from a man aged 18 to 29 in good health.

The encoded CDR3 is CASSLAGRNSPLHF. The nucleotide sequence is TGCGCCAGCAGCTTGGCCGGACGGAATTCACCCCTCCACTTT. The chain joins TRBV5-1 to TRBJ1-6, with the D gene uncertain. The germline V gene yields SGHRS for CDR1 and YFSETQ for CDR2. From the cysteine up to the phenylalanine, the CDR3 has a length of 14 residues. Here the CDR3 DNA is all that survives: 42 bases in frame from base 1. V loses 0 bases of germline sequence and J loses 7 bases, and the interval between the two ends is 8 bases.